The clone carrying this T cell receptor beta chain was recorded a few times. The antigen remains unidentified. A multiplex PCR was run with 60 Vbeta primers and 13 Jbeta primers. TCRdb's table, derived via immunoSEQ multiplex PCR, lists solely in-frame clones and lacks some. The sample yields approximately 97,000 clones, about 69% seen once. Trimming left V 5 bases short and J 4 bases short, with 15 bases between. Per germline, CDR1 SGHAT and CDR2 FQDESV (reference sequence). The CDR3 has 14 amino acids. This sample is drawn from a study of cytomegalovirus exposure and HLA in healthy donors. Study-wide findings and caveats: One variant, a missense change in DCLRE1C, was linked in a later analysis to TCR beta V- and J-gene trimming.

The origin of this receptor is a human donor in good health. Input material: PBMCs. The V and J genes are TRBV11-1 and TRBJ2-7; D is perhaps TRBD2 (6 bases). CDR3 sequence reads: CASSHRDWGYEQYF. The CDR3 DNA reads as TGTGCCAGCAGCCACCGGGACTGGGGGTACGAGCAGTACTTC.